The clone carrying this T cell receptor (beta chain) turned up a few times. The data derive from a study of identical twins. CDR1 and CDR2 (germline): MNHEY, SVGAGI. This CDR3 has 15 amino acids. Trimming cost V 0 bases and J 9 bases, with 17 bases left between them. Unique molecular identifiers were present on the cDNA, and a universal primer site came from template switching. TCRdb re-called the 5' RACE reads with MiXCR, one entry per CDR3 protein. The table lists hundreds of thousands of distinct CDR3 sequences, about 22% of them singletons. The same specimen was also included in a second study, on yellow fever vaccine responses in identical twins.

Sequencing was carried out using CD4+ T cells sorted from blood. This clonotype was obtained from a woman aged 18-29 years in good health. The genes are TRBV6-5 and TRBJ2-5; D remains ambiguous. This chain's CDR3 is CASSYSTATALAQYF. DNA for the CDR3: TGTGCCAGCAGTTACTCGACCGCCACTGCCTTGGCCCAGTACTTC.